One sample yielded the 23 T cell receptor beta chains listed below, sequenced in a study of human T cells and chemical hapten exposure. TCRdb fed the RACE reads into MiXCR, producing one record per CDR3 protein. The sample holds 50,000 to 60,000 distinct CDR3 sequences, roughly 12% seen once. Time point described: patch test 3, about 24 weeks after DPC sensitization. As for treatment: therapeutic diphenylcyclopropenone sensitization with weekly scalp DPC. This specimen consisted of whole blood, obtained in connection with sensitization to the hapten diphenylcyclopropenone (DPC). These receptors originate from a young man with alopecia areata. Some clones in this sample may be carry-over from other donors' samples.

The genes are TRBV5-1 and TRBJ1-1; TRBD1 is a possible D gene (5 bases). V was shortened by 4 bases and J by 1 base, with 11 bases between the two germline ends. Germline V lookup: CDR1 SGHRS, CDR2 YFSETQ. The CDR3 is 14 residues long. The CDR3, as DNA: TGCGCCAGCAGCCAGGGAGGGGCGAACACTGAAGCTTTCTTT. Amino acids: CASSQGGANTEAFF.

This clonotype is medium-sized in the sample. J is TRBJ2-5 and V is TRBV7-9; the D is unclear. Germline lookup yields CDR1 SEHNR and CDR2 FQNEAQ (reference sequence). V gave up 2 bases and J gave up 4 bases, with 5 bases separating them. The CDR3 covers 12 residues. Here the CDR3 DNA reads TGTGCCAGCAGCTTACAGTTAGAGACCCAGTACTTC. It translates to CASSLQLETQYF.

The chain carries TRBV6-4 and TRBJ1-1; no reliable D call. The germline V gene has CDR1 MRHNA and CDR2 SNTAGT. The length of the CDR3 is 13 residues. Trimming took 6 bases from V and 2 from J, leaving 10 bases between them. CDR3 in amino acids: CASSVDINTEAFF. In nucleotides, the CDR3 is TGTGCCAGCAGCGTCGACATCAACACTGAAGCTTTCTTT.

Only a few counts were recorded for this clonotype. The chain couples TRBV6-1 to TRBJ2-3; possible D gene TRBD1, 5 bases. The CDR3 has 19 amino acids. V lost 8 bases to trimming and J lost 5 bases, with 32 bases between them. Germline CDR1 and CDR2: MNHNS and SASEGT. The CDR3 DNA reads as TGTGCCAGCCATCTTCTACCACCCCAGGGCCCGCTATCGGAAGATACGCAGTATTTT. Translated: CASHLLPPQGPLSEDTQYF.

This clonotype came up a few times. This chain connects TRBV5-8 to TRBJ2-5; either TRBD1 or TRBD2 may fit D (7 bases each). Looked up from germline, CDR1 is SGHTS and CDR2 is YDEGEE. The ends were cut back, 10 bases at V and 5 bases at J, with 15 bases in the middle. There are 12 residues in the CDR3. Here the CDR3 DNA reads TGTGCCGCAGGGGGGGGCTTGGAGACCCAGTACTTC. As protein: CAAGGGLETQYF.

This clonotype was counted many times. This chain links TRBV7-9 with TRBJ1-1, with D uncertain. This CDR3 contains 15 residues. Trimming shortened V by 2 bases and J by 7 bases, and 17 bases separated the two germline ends. Germline V gives CDR1 SEHNR, CDR2 FQNEAQ (reference sequence). The CDR3 here is CASSLQRLLPNEAFF. CDR3 sequence (DNA): TGTGCCAGCAGCTTACAGCGTCTACTGCCGAATGAAGCTTTCTTT. Based on the CDR3 plus reference TRBV7-9 and TRBJ1-1, the full variable domain is DTGVSQNPRHKITKRGQNVTFRCDPISEHNRLYWYRQTLGQGPEFLTYFQNEAQLEKSRLLSDRFSAERPKGSFSTLEIQRTEQGDSAMYLCASSLQRLLPNEAFFGQGTRLTVV.

This chain links TRBV12-3 or TRBV12-4 with TRBJ2-3; either TRBD1 or TRBD2 may supply D (5 bases each). The CDR3 extends over 21 amino acids. The V end lost 3 bases, the J end lost 3 bases, and 31 bases lay between the germline ends. The CDR3 DNA sequence: TGTGCCAGCAGTTTTTGGATTGCGAGGGATTTGTGGGAAGGGGAAACAGATACGCAGTATTTT. Protein sequence: CASSFWIARDLWEGETDTQYF.

The rearrangement links TRBV7-3 to TRBJ2-1, with a weak D call TRBD1 (5 bases). The ends were cut back, 3 bases at V and 1 base at J, with 7 bases in the middle. The CDR3 spans 14 residues. The germline gives CDR1 SGHTA, CDR2 FQGTGA. In DNA form, the CDR3 reads TGTGCCAGCAGCTTCGACAGTTCCTACAATGAGCAGTTCTTC. Amino acids: CASSFDSSYNEQFF.

The chain joins TRBV28 to TRBJ2-7; TRBD1 agrees at 7 bases. The V gene end was trimmed by 10 bases and the J gene end by 3 bases; junction bases not matched to a gene: 9. Germline CDR1 is MDHEN and CDR2 is SYDVKM. CDR3 size: 13 residues. The DNA of the CDR3 is TGTGCCACGAGGGGGCAGGGATTCTACGAGCAGTACTTC. It yields the protein CATRGQGFYEQYF.

The chain has TRBV30 and TRBJ2-3; D uncertain. This CDR3 spans 12 amino acids. V was shortened by 1 base and J by 2 bases, with 4 bases between the two germline ends. CDR1 is GTSNPN, CDR2 SVGIG, per germline (reference sequence). CDR3 DNA: TGTGCCTGGAGTGGGATCACAGATACGCAGTATTTT. Protein sequence: CAWSGITDTQYF.

By share of the sample, this clonotype is medium-sized. V is TRBV24-1 and J is TRBJ2-3; no clear D. Trimming cost V 4 bases and J 6 bases, with 13 bases left between them. This CDR3 is built from 14 residues. Germline CDR1 and CDR2: KGHDR and SFDVKD. The CDR3 reads CATSEPRTSDTQYF. The DNA of the CDR3 is TGTGCCACCAGTGAACCTCGGACCTCGGATACGCAGTATTTT.

This clonotype was found once. The CDR3 nucleotides are TGTGCCAGCAGCCCCTTCGGTGAAGCTTTCTTT. Translating gives CASSPFGEAFF. The V call is TRBV7-8, the J call TRBJ1-1; D is ambiguous. V lost 5 bases to trimming and J lost 7 bases, with 8 bases between them. This CDR3 is built from 11 residues. From germline, CDR1 is SGHVS and CDR2 FQNEAQ.

This clonotype was picked up many times. J is TRBJ2-5 and V is TRBV7-9; the D gene is possibly TRBD1 (6 bases). The V and J ends lost 4 bases and 1 base respectively, with 7 bases between them. The CDR3 contains 13 residues. The V gene's germline CDR1 is SEHNR and CDR2 FQNEAQ (reference sequence). The CDR3 here is CASSWDTQETQYF. In nucleotides, the CDR3 is TGTGCCAGCAGCTGGGACACCCAAGAGACCCAGTACTTC. Full variable domain (rest looked up from reference TRBV7-9 and TRBJ2-5): DTGVSQNPRHKITKRGQNVTFRCDPISEHNRLYWYRQTLGQGPEFLTYFQNEAQLEKSRLLSDRFSAERPKGSFSTLEIQRTEQGDSAMYLCASSWDTQETQYFGPGTRLLVL.

This clonotype has just a few counts. The rearrangement joins TRBV28 to TRBJ2-7; either TRBD1 or TRBD2 may fit D (5 bases each). This CDR3 is built from 14 residues. Germline V gene sequence: CDR1 MDHEN, CDR2 SYDVKM. The V end lost 5 bases, the J end lost 3 bases, and 14 bases lay between the germline ends. CDR3 region: CASSVPGRNYEQYF. The CDR3 DNA follows: TGTGCCAGCAGTGTACCGGGACGGAACTACGAGCAGTACTTC.

Written as DNA, the CDR3 is TGTGCCTGGAGTCAGCAGGTAGCCGGGGAGCTGTTTTTT. It translates to CAWSQQVAGELFF. The rearrangement links TRBV30 to TRBJ2-2; D remains unclear. The germline gives CDR1 GTSNPN, CDR2 SVGIG (reference sequence). Trimming shortened V by 2 bases and J by 6 bases, and 10 bases separated the two germline ends. The CDR3 consists of 13 residues. The full variable domain, in which reference TRBV30 and TRBJ2-2 provide the parts outside the CDR3, is SQTIHQWPATLVQPVGSPLSLECTVEGTSNPNLYWYRQAAGRGLQLLFYSVGIGQISSEVPQNLSASRPQDRQFILSSKKLLLSDSGFYLCAWSQQVAGELFFGEGSRLTVL.

The chain has TRBV5-1 and TRBJ2-1; 11 bases are shared with TRBD1. Trimming cost V 4 bases and J 7 bases; bases outside gene matches: 10. The CDR3 consists of 16 residues. Looked up from germline, CDR1 is SGHRS and CDR2 is YFSETQ. CDR3 in amino acids: CASSPGQGESRNEQFF. The CDR3 DNA reads TGCGCCAGCAGCCCGGGACAGGGGGAAAGTAGAAATGAGCAGTTCTTC.

This clonotype has a handful of counts. The chain combines TRBV7-2 with TRBJ1-1; no firm D call. The CDR3 has 14 residues. Trimming pared 5 bases from V and 2 bases from J, leaving 12 bases between. Germline assignment: CDR1 SGHTA and CDR2 FQGNSA. CDR3 in amino acids: CASSRITDNTEAFF. The DNA of the CDR3 is TGTGCCAGCAGCCGGATTACGGATAACACTGAAGCTTTCTTT.

This clonotype was counted a few times. The chain employs TRBV7-2 and TRBJ2-2; D tentatively reads TRBD1 or TRBD2 (7 bases each). The germline V gene encodes CDR1 SGHTA and CDR2 FQGNSA. The CDR3 is 15 residues long. Trimming cost V 6 bases and J 5 bases, with 16 bases left between them. CDR3 sequence: CASRRRQGGTGELFF. DNA for the CDR3: TGTGCCAGCAGACGCCGACAGGGAGGGACCGGGGAGCTGTTTTTT.

Only a few counts were recorded for this clonotype. The chain couples TRBV7-6 to TRBJ2-1; unclear D gene. This CDR3 is built from 12 residues. Germline V gene lookup returns CDR1 SGHVS and CDR2 FNYEAQ. V shed 5 bases and J shed 5 bases, with 7 bases lying between them. CDR3 sequence: CASSPDNNEQFF. CDR3 nucleotides: TGTGCCAGCAGCCCGGATAACAATGAGCAGTTCTTC.

This clonotype occurred many times. This chain connects TRBV12-3 or TRBV12-4 to TRBJ2-7; D is perhaps TRBD1 (6 bases). The germline V and J ends were trimmed by 6 bases and 3 bases, with 6 bases remaining between them. The CDR3 is made up of 11 amino acids. For the CDR3, the DNA is TGTGCCAGCAGGACAGGCTACGAGCAGTACTTC. Translating it yields CASRTGYEQYF.

This clonotype was detected many times. The chain combines TRBV6-2 or TRBV6-3 with TRBJ1-1; weak D call: TRBD1 (6 bases). The CDR3 totals 17 residues. V was pared by 6 bases and J by 10 bases, with 30 bases between. Germline loops: CDR1 MNHEY, CDR2 SVGEGT. CDR3 amino acids: CASSPATGSSQRAGAFF. The DNA of the CDR3 is TGTGCCAGCAGCCCTGCAACAGGGTCCTCTCAGAGGGCTGGAGCTTTCTTT.

This clonotype was recorded many times. The V call is TRBV27, the J call TRBJ2-7; TRBD2 is a possible D gene (6 bases). This CDR3 spans 17 amino acids. Germline values: CDR1 MNHEY, CDR2 SMNVEV (reference sequence). Trimming removed 5 bases from V and 0 bases from J, with 20 bases in between. The CDR3 DNA follows: TGTGCCAGCAGTCTTCAAGCCGGCGGGATATACTCCTACGAGCAGTACTTC. Its protein is CASSLQAGGIYSYEQYF.

Many counts were recorded for this clonotype. The chain combines TRBV29-1 with TRBJ1-2; D ambiguous. The CDR3 runs 13 residues. CDR1 and CDR2 from the germline V gene are SQVTM and ANQGSEA. Trimming cost V 5 bases and J 5 bases, with 15 bases left between them. As DNA, the CDR3 is TGCAGCGTTACCCTGGGAGGGTTATATGGCTACACCTTC. It is translated as CSVTLGGLYGYTF.